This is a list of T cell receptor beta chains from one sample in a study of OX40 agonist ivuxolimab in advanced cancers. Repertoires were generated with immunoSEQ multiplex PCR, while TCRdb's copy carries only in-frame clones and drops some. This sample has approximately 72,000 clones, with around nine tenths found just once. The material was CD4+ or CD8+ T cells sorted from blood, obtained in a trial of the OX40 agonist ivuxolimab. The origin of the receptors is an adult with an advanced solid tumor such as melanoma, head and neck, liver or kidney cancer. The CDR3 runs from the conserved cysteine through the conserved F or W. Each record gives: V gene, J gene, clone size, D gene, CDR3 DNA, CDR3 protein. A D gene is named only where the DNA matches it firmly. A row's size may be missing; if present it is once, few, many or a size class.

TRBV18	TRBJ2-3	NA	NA	TGTGCCAGCTCACCAGTCTCTGGGGCAGATACGCAGTATTTT	CASSPVSGADTQYF
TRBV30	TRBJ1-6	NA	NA	TGTGCCTGGAGCCAGGGACACCGTACCTCACCCCTCCACTTT	CAWSQGHRTSPLHF
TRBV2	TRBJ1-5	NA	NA	TGTGCCAGCAGTGAAATGGCTAGCAATCAGCCCCAGCATTTT	CASSEMASNQPQHF
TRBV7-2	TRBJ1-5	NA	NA	TGTGCCAGCAGCAGACAGGACAATCAGCCCCAGCATTTT	CASSRQDNQPQHF
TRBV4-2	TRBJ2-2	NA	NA	TGTGCCAGCAGCCAAGAACTAGCTCTCGGGGAGCTGTTTTTT	CASSQELALGELFF
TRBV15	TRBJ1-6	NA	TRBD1	TGTGCCACCAGCTCAGACAGGGGAAGTCCACCCCTCCACTTT	CATSSDRGSPPLHF
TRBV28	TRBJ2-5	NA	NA	TGTGCCAGCAGTTCGTCCGGGAGAGAGACCCAGTACTTC	CASSSSGRETQYF
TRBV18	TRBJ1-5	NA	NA	TGTGCCAGCGCCCTAACCGGGACAAGCAATCAGCCCCAGCATTTT	CASALTGTSNQPQHF
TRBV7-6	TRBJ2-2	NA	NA	TGTGCCAGCAGCTTAGGGCAGCTACACACCGGGGAGCTGTTTTTT	CASSLGQLHTGELFF
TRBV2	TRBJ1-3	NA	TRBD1	TGTGCCAGCACCGGGGGGACAGGGAGCTCTGGAAACACCATATATTTT	CASTGGTGSSGNTIYF
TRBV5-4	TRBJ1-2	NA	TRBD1	TGTGCCAGCAGCTTGGGGACAGGGGGCGCCGGTTATGGCTACACCTTC	CASSLGTGGAGYGYTF
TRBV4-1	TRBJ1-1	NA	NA	TGCGCCAGTACCCGGGGGGGCACCGACACTGAAGCTTTCTTT	CASTRGGTDTEAFF
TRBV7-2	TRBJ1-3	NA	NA	TGTGCCAGCAGTAGAGAGTGGGGGCCCGGAAACACCATATATTTT	CASSREWGPGNTIYF
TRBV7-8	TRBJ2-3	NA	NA	TGTGCCAGCAGCTTAAACCCGCGCGGGACAGATACGCAGTATTTT	CASSLNPRGTDTQYF
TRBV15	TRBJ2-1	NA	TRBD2	TGTGCCACCAGCAGAGGGACTAGCGGGAGTGGTAGGGGCAATGAGCAGTTCTTC	CATSRGTSGSGRGNEQFF
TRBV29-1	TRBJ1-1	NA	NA	TGCAGCGTGCAGGGGCAGGGGACCACTGAAGCTTTCTTT	CSVQGQGTTEAFF
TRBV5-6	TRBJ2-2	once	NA	TGTGCCAGCAACAAGACACCTCGAACAGGGGAGCTGTTTTTT	CASNKTPRTGELFF